Listed here are 2 T cell receptor beta chains from one sample, sequenced in a study of shared clonotypes between healthy human individuals. TCRdb's copy holds only in-frame clones and misses some; the assay was immunoSEQ multiplex PCR. The repertoire holds 2.3 million or so clones, with approximately 95% as singletons. Specimen: naive CD4+ T cells from PBMCs. Subset of the sample: CD45RA+ positively selected. The receptors derive from a man younger than 35 in good health. Some clones in this sample may be carry-over from other donors' samples.

This sequence joins TRBV7-8 and TRBJ2-1, with 12 nucleotides matching TRBD2. Germline V CDR1 and CDR2: SGHVS, FQNEAQ. This CDR3 has 16 residues. J was trimmed by 7 bases and V by 5 bases; bases with no gene match: 9. CDR3: CASSDMVTSGRNEQFF. CDR3 sequence (DNA): TGTGCCAGCAGCGATATGGTCACTAGCGGGAGGAATGAGCAGTTCTTC.

The chain has TRBV7-9 and TRBJ2-7; 8 bases agree with TRBD1. Germline CDR1 is SEHNR and CDR2 is FQNEAQ (reference sequence). The CDR3 is made up of 15 amino acids. V dropped 1 base and J dropped 5; count of bases not matched to a gene: 7. CDR3 sequence (DNA): TGTGCCAGCAGCTTAGATGGCAGGGGGCCCGACGAGCAGTACTTC. Translation gives CASSLDGRGPDEQYF.